This TCR beta chain was found in a study of cytomegalovirus exposure and HLA in healthy donors. General study points: Previously analyzed data showed that most TCR beta V segments were productive at a frequency of about 87% or about 30%. Later analysis suggested most CMV-associated TCR beta chains were HLA-restricted. Using a false discovery rate of 0.05, a later analysis showed that 16,951 TCR beta sequences were associated with HLA alleles. Investigators reported 164 TCR beta chains as tied to cytomegalovirus.

This PCR relied on a set of 60 Vbeta primers and 13 Jbeta primers. Profiled with immunoSEQ multiplex PCR; TCRdb holds only in-frame clones, not every one. Of approximately 140,000 clones listed, around 86% are singletons. Worth noting for this clone: The antigen is unknown.

The receptor's source is a man aged 18 to 30 in good health and CMV-seronegative. The specimen was PBMCs.

CDR3 coding DNA: TGTGCCAGCAGCTTGGGGACTAGCGGGGGAAGGGGGAATGAGCAGTTCTTC. It yields the protein CASSLGTSGGRGNEQFF. The gene calls are TRBV5-4 and TRBJ2-1; 13 bases are a match to TRBD2. V lost 0 bases, J lost 7 bases, and 7 bases stayed unmatched. The CDR3 covers 17 residues. The germline V gene encodes CDR1 SGHNT and CDR2 YYREEE (reference sequence).